The T cell receptor beta chain under discussion was sequenced for a study of Tregs in tolerant kidney transplant recipients. Whole-study context: An approximately 3-day belatacept mixed lymphocyte reaction, sometimes plus 5-day graft donor restimulation, preceded CD4+CD25+CD127- sorting. Antibodies separated recipient from donor cells. The study's findings and limits: Findings come from small patient numbers and require larger validation. Expanding Tregs on activated donor B cells appeared to best identify donor-specific TCRbeta clones.

Of note for this clone: The antigen remains unidentified.

This CDR3 contains 13 residues. The germline CDR1 and CDR2 sequences are MNHEY and SMNVEV (reference sequence). The V gene lost 3 bases and the J gene lost 8 bases, with 8 bases spanning the gap. TCRdb's copy holds only in-frame clones and misses some; the assay was immunoSEQ multiplex PCR. The table shows fewer than 40,000 clones, with 70% to 85% occurring only once. This TCR came from a human donor in good health. V gene TRBV27 combines with J gene TRBJ1-6, with D unresolved. The specimen was Tregs from blood cultured with allogeneic cells. CDR3 sequence: CASSLSLYSPLHF. CDR3 coding DNA: TGTGCCAGCAGTTTGAGCCTTTATTCACCCCTCCACTTT.